This TCR beta chain was sequenced in a study of long-term antiretroviral therapy in people with HIV. A word on this clone: The antigen is undetermined.

Survey-level resolution applied to immunoSEQ assay v3.0. Generated by immunoSEQ multiplex PCR, the TCRdb table keeps only in-frame clones and is missing some. The sample shows around 20,000 clones, 80% to 90% of them seen only once. Study results and caveats: Clones showing expansion before ART dominated the repertoire at all time points.

V was clipped by 7 bases and J by 2 bases; unmatched bases: 16. Germline CDR1 is SGHAT and CDR2 is FQNNGV. This CDR3 has 19 residues. The J gene is TRBJ2-1, the V gene TRBV11-2; the match to TRBD2 covers 11 bases. The receptor's source is a man in his fifties with HIV. Material: unsorted PBMCs, obtained 4.2 years after starting antiretroviral therapy. The CDR3 is CASTPGGIAGGLTYNEQFF. The CDR3 DNA is TGTGCCAGCACCCCCGGGGGAATAGCGGGGGGGCTGACCTACAATGAGCAGTTCTTC.